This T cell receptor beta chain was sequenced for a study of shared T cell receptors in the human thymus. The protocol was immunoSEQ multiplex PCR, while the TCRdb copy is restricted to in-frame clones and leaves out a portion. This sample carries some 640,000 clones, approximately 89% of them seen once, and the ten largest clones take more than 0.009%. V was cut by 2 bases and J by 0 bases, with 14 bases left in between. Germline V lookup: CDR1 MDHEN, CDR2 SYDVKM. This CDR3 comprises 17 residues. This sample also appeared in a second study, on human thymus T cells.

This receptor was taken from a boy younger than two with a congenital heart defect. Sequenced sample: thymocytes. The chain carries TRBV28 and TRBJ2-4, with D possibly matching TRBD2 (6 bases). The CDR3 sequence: CASSLRAGTLAKNIQYF. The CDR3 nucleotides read TGTGCCAGCAGTTTAAGGGCAGGGACTCTAGCCAAAAACATTCAGTACTTC.